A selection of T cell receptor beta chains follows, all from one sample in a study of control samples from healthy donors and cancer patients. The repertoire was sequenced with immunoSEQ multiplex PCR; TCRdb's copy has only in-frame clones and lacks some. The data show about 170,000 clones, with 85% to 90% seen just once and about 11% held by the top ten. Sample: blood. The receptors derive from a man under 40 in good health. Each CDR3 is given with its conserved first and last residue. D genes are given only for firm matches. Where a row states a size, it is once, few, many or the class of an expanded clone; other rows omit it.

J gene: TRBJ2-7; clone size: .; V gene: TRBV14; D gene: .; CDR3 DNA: TGTGCCAGCAGCCAAGGTTACTTTTTCTACGAGCAGTACTTC; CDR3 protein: CASSQGYFFYEQYF
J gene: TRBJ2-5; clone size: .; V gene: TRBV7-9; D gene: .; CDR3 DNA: TGTGCCAGCAGCTTAGGGGCAGAACAAGAGACCCAGTACTTC; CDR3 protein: CASSLGAEQETQYF
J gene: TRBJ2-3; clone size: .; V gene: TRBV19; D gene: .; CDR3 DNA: TGTGCCAGTAGTATATGGGACGGTGAGGCAGATACGCAGTATTTT; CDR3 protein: CASSIWDGEADTQYF
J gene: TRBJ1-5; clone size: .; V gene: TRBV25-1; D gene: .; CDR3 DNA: TGTGCCAGCAGTCCGAGGGGAAAGGCTCAGCCCCAGCATTTT; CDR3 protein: CASSPRGKAQPQHF
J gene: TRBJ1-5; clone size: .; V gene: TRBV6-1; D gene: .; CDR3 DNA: TGTGCCAGCAGTGAAGAATCCTATAGGGGAGGCAATCAGCCCCAGCATTTT; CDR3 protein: CASSEESYRGGNQPQHF
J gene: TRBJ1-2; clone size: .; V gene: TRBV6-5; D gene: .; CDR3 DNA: TGTGCCAGCAGTTACATAGACAGGACCTATGGCTACACCTTC; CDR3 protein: CASSYIDRTYGYTF
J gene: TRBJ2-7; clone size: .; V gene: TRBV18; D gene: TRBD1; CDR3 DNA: TGTGCCAGCTCACCCCTCGGACAGGGGGCGGTAGGTTCCTACGAGCAGTACTTC; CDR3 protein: CASSPLGQGAVGSYEQYF
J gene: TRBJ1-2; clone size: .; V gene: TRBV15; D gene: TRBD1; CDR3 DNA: TGTGCCACCAGCAGAGATCGGGTCGTGTTAGGGGGCGAAAATGGCTACACCTTC; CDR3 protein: CATSRDRVVLGGENGYTF
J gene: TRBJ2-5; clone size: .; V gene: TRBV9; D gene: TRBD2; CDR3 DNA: TGTGCCAGCAGCGTGGGACTAGCTTCGGAGACCCAGTACTTC; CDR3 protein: CASSVGLASETQYF
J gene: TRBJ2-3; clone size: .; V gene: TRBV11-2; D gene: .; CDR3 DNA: TGTGCCAGCAGCTTAGATAGAGGGGTTAGAGATACGCAGTATTTT; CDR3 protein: CASSLDRGVRDTQYF
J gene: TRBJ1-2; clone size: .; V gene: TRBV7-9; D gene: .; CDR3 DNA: TGTGCCAGCACCTTTCTATTGGAAGAGGATGGCTACACCTTC; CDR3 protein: CASTFLLEEDGYTF
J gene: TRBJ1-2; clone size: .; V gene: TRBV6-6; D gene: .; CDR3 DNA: TGTGCCAGCAGTGAGAGGGGTGGCTACACCTTC; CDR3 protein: CASSERGGYTF
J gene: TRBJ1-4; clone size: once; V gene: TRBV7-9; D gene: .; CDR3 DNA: TGTGCCAGCAGCTTTCAGGGCATGGCTAATGAAAAACTGTTTTTT; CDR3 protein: CASSFQGMANEKLFF
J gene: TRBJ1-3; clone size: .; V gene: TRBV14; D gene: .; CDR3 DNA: TGTGCCAGCAGCCAAGCCAGGGTCGGAAACACCATATATTTT; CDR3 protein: CASSQARVGNTIYF
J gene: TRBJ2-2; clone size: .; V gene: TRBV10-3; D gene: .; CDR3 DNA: TGTGCCATCAGTGAGGCCCGGGGGCTGTTTTTT; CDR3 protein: CAISEARGLFF
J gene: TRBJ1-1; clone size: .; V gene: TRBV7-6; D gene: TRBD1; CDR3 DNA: TGTGCCAGCAGCTTGACAGGGAGGACTGAAGCTTTCTTT; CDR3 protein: CASSLTGRTEAFF
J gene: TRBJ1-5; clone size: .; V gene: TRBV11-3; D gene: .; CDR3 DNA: TGTGCCAGCAGCTTAGAAGCAGGGCCAGGTCAGCCCCAGCATTTT; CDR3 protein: CASSLEAGPGQPQHF
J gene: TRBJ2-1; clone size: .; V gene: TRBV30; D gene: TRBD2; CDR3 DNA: TGTGCCTGGTTCAGCGGGAGCTCCTACAATGAGCAGTTCTTC; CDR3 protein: CAWFSGSSYNEQFF
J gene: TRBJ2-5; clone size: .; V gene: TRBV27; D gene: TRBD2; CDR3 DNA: TGTGCCAGCAGTTTATCGCCGGGAGGGGGGCAAGAGACCCAGTACTTC; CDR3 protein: CASSLSPGGGQETQYF
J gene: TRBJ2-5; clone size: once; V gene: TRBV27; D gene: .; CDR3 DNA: TGTGCCAGTGGCTTGCACGGATACCAAGAGACCCAGTACTTC; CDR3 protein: CASGLHGYQETQYF